This T cell receptor (beta chain) derives from a study of beta chain features in type 1 diabetes. Study-wide points: Significant though moderate, a shortening of TCRB CDR3s appeared in all four CD4+ subsets of Type 1 diabetes patients.

Expressed TCRB transcripts were sequenced because the isolated RNA had all been reverse transcribed beforehand. Profiling relied on immunoSEQ multiplex PCR, and the TCRdb table lists in-frame clones only, not all of them. The sample includes hundreds of thousands of clones, over 10% of them seen just once. The table lists this clone with a few counts. Its specificity is unknown. Other DNA sequences in the sample encode the same CDR3. Trimming took off 0 bases at V and 5 bases at J, with 4 bases between the two ends. Germline values: CDR1 LNHNV, CDR2 YYDKDF (reference sequence). There are 13 residues in the CDR3.

The chain combines TRBV15 with TRBJ2-2; D ambiguous. This sequence was found in a young man with type 1 diabetes. The sequencing input was naive CD4+ T cells from blood. DNA for the CDR3: TGTGCCACCAGCAGAGATCTAACCGGGGAGCTGTTTTTT. It is translated as CATSRDLTGELFF.